A single sample gave rise to the 31 T cell receptor beta chains below, sequenced in a study of T cell responses to AZD1222 COVID-19 vaccine (dated by TCRdb to about 2021). The library was generated by the immunoSEQ multiplex PCR assay. TCRdb provides this immuneACCESS table in a form limited to in-frame rearrangements. Some clones are lacking; in checked studies, under half of them reflect an unresolved V gene, and why the rest are absent is not known. The sample includes about 140,000 clones, with 88% observed a single time. Around 3% of the sample is taken by the ten largest. This sample's time point label indicates: about 28 days (+/-7) after the second vaccine dose. Sequencing used peripheral blood, obtained 28 days after the second AZD1222 dose. All receptors come from an adult who received the AZD1222 COVID-19 vaccine.

The chain has TRBV6-2 or TRBV6-3 and TRBJ2-4, with D unclear. CDR3 length equals 12 residues. V was trimmed by 2 bases and J by 12 bases, leaving 11 bases between them. Germline CDR1 is MNHEY and CDR2 is SVGEGT. CDR3 residues: CASSYLGIPQYF. The CDR3 DNA reads as TGTGCCAGCAGTTACCTAGGGATCCCTCAGTACTTC.

The chain links TRBV11-2 to TRBJ1-3; no clear D gene. Germline CDR1 reads SGHAT; CDR2 reads FQNNGV. V lost 1 base and J lost 1, with 20 bases in between. CDR3 size: 19 residues. The CDR3 nucleotides are TGTGCCAGCAGCTTAGGGCCCGTCAAAAGAGGGTTGTCTGGAAACACCATATATTTT. Translation: CASSLGPVKRGLSGNTIYF.

This sequence joins TRBV28 and TRBJ1-2, with 10 nucleotides matching TRBD1. Losses at the gene ends were 3 bases for V and 4 bases for J; bases not matched to a gene: 8. The CDR3 totals 16 residues. The V gene's germline CDR1 is MDHEN and CDR2 SYDVKM. CDR3 region: CASSLAPGQGGYGYTF. The CDR3 DNA is TGTGCCAGCAGTTTGGCCCCTGGACAGGGGGGCTATGGCTACACCTTC.

The chain uses TRBV18 and TRBJ2-7, with unresolved D. The CDR3 is 15 amino acids. Trimming removed 0 bases at V and 2 bases at J, with 11 bases between. CDR1 KGHSH and CDR2 LQKENI come from the germline V gene. The CDR3 is CASSPPRPAPYEQYF. In DNA form, the CDR3 reads TGTGCCAGCTCACCACCCCGGCCGGCGCCCTACGAGCAGTACTTC.

V is TRBV18 and J is TRBJ2-1, with a possible D match to TRBD2 (5 bases). Germline V gene lookup returns CDR1 KGHSH and CDR2 LQKENI. The CDR3 spans 16 residues. V lost 3 bases, J lost 0 bases, and 12 bases lay in between. CDR3 residues: CASSPQAESSYNEQFF. As DNA, the CDR3 is TGTGCCAGCTCACCTCAAGCGGAGAGCTCCTACAATGAGCAGTTCTTC.

The chain is built from TRBV19 and TRBJ2-7; the D is unclear. Per the germline V gene, CDR1 is LNHDA and CDR2 is SQIVND (reference sequence). Trimming removed 1 base at V and 6 bases at J, with 7 bases between. The CDR3 is made up of 12 amino acids. The CDR3 region is CASSIGESEQYF. CDR3 sequence (DNA): TGTGCCAGTAGTATAGGAGAAAGCGAGCAGTACTTC.

The gene calls are TRBV2 and TRBJ2-1, with 7 bases that match TRBD2. The trim removed 11 bases at V and 1 base at J, leaving 5 bases unmatched. The CDR3 runs 13 residues. Germline lookup yields CDR1 SNHLY and CDR2 FYNNEI. The CDR3 DNA is TGTGCCCAAAGAGCGGGGTCCTACAATGAGCAGTTCTTC. Its protein product is CAQRAGSYNEQFF. Combining the CDR3 with reference TRBV2 and TRBJ2-1 gives the whole variable domain EPEVTQTPSHQVTQMGQEVILRCVPISNHLYFYWYRQILGQKVEFLVSFYNNEISEKSEIFDDQFSVERPDGSNFTLKIRSTKLEDSAMYFCAQRAGSYNEQFFGPGTRLTVL.

The chain uses TRBV2 and TRBJ1-3; D gene ambiguous. Germline CDR1 and CDR2: SNHLY and FYNNEI. V lost 7 bases and J lost 4, with 14 bases in between. This CDR3 is built from 14 residues. This chain's CDR3 is CASIGQAGGNTIYF. The CDR3 nucleotides read TGTGCCAGCATCGGGCAGGCTGGAGGAAACACCATATATTTT.

This sequence joins TRBV7-3 and TRBJ2-1; 11 bases line up with TRBD2. V trimming: 6 bases; J trimming: 12 bases; junction bases outside the gene matches: 13. Germline CDR1 reads SGHTA; CDR2 reads FQGTGA. This CDR3 is built from 15 residues. CDR3 coding DNA: TGTGCCAGCAGTTCCGGGACTAGCGGTCTGGGAGGGCAGTTCTTC. Translation: CASSSGTSGLGGQFF.

This rearrangement joins TRBV3-1 (or the pseudogene TRBV3-2) to TRBJ2-5, with D possibly TRBD2 on 5 matching bases. The V and J ends lost 2 bases and 4 bases respectively, with 5 bases between them. There are 12 residues in the CDR3. CDR1 and CDR2 from the germline V gene are LGHDT and YNNKEL (reference sequence). The CDR3: CASSQTRETQYF. CDR3 bases: TGTGCCAGCAGCCAAACTAGAGAGACCCAGTACTTC.

The chain joins TRBV27 to TRBJ2-1; D is possibly TRBD2 (5 bases). Trimming stripped 2 bases from V and 2 bases from J, with 16 bases between. The CDR3 is 17 residues long. Germline CDR1 is MNHEY and CDR2 is SMNVEV (reference sequence). The CDR3 spells CASSLVWGESPYNEQFF. CDR3 DNA: TGTGCCAGCAGTTTAGTTTGGGGAGAGTCCCCCTACAATGAGCAGTTCTTC.

This clone showed up just a few times. J is TRBJ1-2 and V is TRBV14, with no clear D. Trimming took 5 bases from V and 1 from J, leaving 8 bases between them. The CDR3 is made up of 13 amino acids. From germline, CDR1 is SGHDN and CDR2 FVKESK. The CDR3 is CASSSGINYGYTF. For the CDR3, the DNA is TGTGCCAGCAGCTCAGGAATTAACTATGGCTACACCTTC.

The chain joins TRBV11-2 to TRBJ2-1, with a tentative D call TRBD1 (5 bases). Trimming removed 1 base from V and 6 bases from J, with 13 bases in between. Per the germline V gene, CDR1 is SGHAT and CDR2 is FQNNGV. This CDR3 is built from 15 residues. The CDR3 coding sequence is TGTGCCAGCAGCTTAGCTCCAGAAGGGGCCAATGAGCAGTTCTTC. Its protein product is CASSLAPEGANEQFF.

About this clone itself: Other DNA sequences in the same sample also yield this CDR3. The chain has TRBV6-5 and TRBJ1-2; D is unclear. CDR1 and CDR2 (germline): MNHEY, SVGAGI. The V end lost 8 bases, the J end lost 5 bases, and 9 bases lay between the germline ends. This CDR3 is 11 amino acids long. The CDR3 protein is CASASGYGYTF. For the CDR3, the DNA is TGTGCCAGCGCTTCGGGGTATGGCTACACCTTC.

DNA of the CDR3: TGTGCCAGCAGTTTAATGCCCTACGAGCAGTACTTC. Amino acids: CASSLMPYEQYF. The chain uses TRBV12-3 or TRBV12-4 and TRBJ2-7; D call uncertain. CDR3 size: 12 residues. Trimming pared 2 bases from V and 2 bases from J, leaving 4 bases between.

The chain carries TRBV6-1 and TRBJ1-1, with D perhaps matching TRBD1 (5 bases). Looked up from germline, CDR1 is MNHNS and CDR2 is SASEGT. Trimming pared 2 bases from V and 11 bases from J, leaving 12 bases between. The CDR3 contains 12 residues. CDR3 amino acids: CASSEMGRKAFF. The CDR3, as DNA: TGTGCCAGCAGTGAAATGGGGCGGAAGGCTTTCTTT.

This CDR3 reads CAILKGVDTEAFF. The CDR3 coding sequence is TGTGCCATTTTAAAAGGTGTAGACACTGAAGCTTTCTTT. The V call is TRBV6-5, the J call TRBJ1-1, with no clear D. Trimming took off 10 bases at V and 3 bases at J, with 15 bases between the two ends. Germline loops: CDR1 MNHEY, CDR2 SVGAGI. The CDR3 runs to 13 residues.

The V call is TRBV30, the J call TRBJ1-2; D gene unclear. Germline CDR1 GTSNPN, CDR2 SVGIG (reference sequence). The CDR3 spans 12 residues. V lost 1 base and J lost 5, with 8 bases in between. This chain's CDR3 is CAWSGVGYGYTF. CDR3 coding DNA: TGTGCCTGGAGTGGGGTGGGGTATGGCTACACCTTC.

The chain couples TRBV5-1 to TRBJ2-7; D uncertain. With 0 bases removed from V and 1 base from J, the gap between germline ends came to 8 bases. Germline-derived CDR1 and CDR2 are SGHRS and YFSETQ. The length of the CDR3 is 14 residues. The CDR3 DNA reads TGCGCCAGCAGCTTGGCGCTAGGATCCTACGAGCAGTACTTC. Translated, it gives CASSLALGSYEQYF. Complete variable domain (other parts from reference TRBV5-1 and TRBJ2-7): KAGVTQTPRYLIKTRGQQVTLSCSPISGHRSVSWYQQTPGQGLQFLFEYFSETQRNKGNFPGRFSGRQFSNSRSEMNVSTLELGDSALYLCASSLALGSYEQYFGPGTRLTVT.

The rearrangement uses TRBV6-2 or TRBV6-3 and TRBJ2-7; 7 nucleotides line up with TRBD2. The V gene end was trimmed by 4 bases and the J gene end by 2 bases; junction bases not matched to a gene: 11. The CDR3 runs 16 residues. Germline lookup yields CDR1 MNHEY and CDR2 SVGEGT. CDR3 DNA: TGTGCCAGCAGTTCACAAGCGGGACCGAGGCCCTACGAGCAGTACTTC. Amino acids: CASSSQAGPRPYEQYF.

This clone showed up just once. The rearrangement joins TRBV30 to TRBJ1-1, with TRBD1 as a possible D gene (6 bases). From germline, CDR1 is GTSNPN and CDR2 SVGIG (reference sequence). V was shortened by 3 bases and J by 9 bases, with 17 bases between the two germline ends. This CDR3 is 13 amino acids long. CDR3 region: CAWSAPGAFKAFF. The CDR3 DNA reads as TGTGCCTGGAGCGCGCCGGGGGCTTTTAAAGCTTTCTTT.

The chain links TRBV7-2 to TRBJ2-7; D gene unclear. The CDR3 contains 12 residues. CDR1 is SGHTA, CDR2 FQGNSA, per germline. V lost 1 base, J lost 7 bases, and 8 bases lay in between. The CDR3 DNA is TGTGCCAGCAGCTTAGGGGTGGGGGAGCAGTACTTC. Translation gives CASSLGVGEQYF.

The chain links TRBV7-2 to TRBJ1-2; no clear D. V was trimmed by 7 bases and J by 3 bases, leaving 6 bases between them. Germline CDR1 and CDR2: SGHTA and FQGNSA. This CDR3 has 11 amino acids. CDR3 sequence (DNA): TGTGCCAGCACGAGGGACTATGGCTACACCTTC. This translates into CASTRDYGYTF.

This clone was found once. V and J are TRBV3-1 (or the pseudogene TRBV3-2) and TRBJ2-3; D gene uncertain. Trimming pared 1 base from V and 9 bases from J, leaving 5 bases between. The CDR3 length is 11 residues. Germline V gene data show CDR1 as LGHDT and CDR2 as YNNKEL (reference sequence). The CDR3 sequence is CASSQVSTQYF. In DNA form, the CDR3 reads TGTGCCAGCAGCCAAGTTTCCACGCAGTATTTT.

This chain links TRBV27 with TRBJ1-2, with D hard to call. The CDR3 runs to 16 residues. With 3 bases removed from V and 2 bases from J, the gap between germline ends came to 16 bases. The V gene's germline CDR1 is MNHEY and CDR2 SMNVEV (reference sequence). CDR3 residues: CASSFTLSSPNYGYTF. In DNA, the CDR3 is TGTGCCAGCAGTTTCACGTTAAGCTCCCCGAACTATGGCTACACCTTC.

This clone showed up just a few times. The rearrangement joins TRBV7-2 to TRBJ2-4, with TRBD1 identical over 8 bases. Germline CDR1 is SGHTA and CDR2 is FQGNSA. After removal of 4 bases from V and 2 bases from J, the junction contained 10 bases not matched to a gene. The CDR3 is 17 residues long. Here the CDR3 DNA reads TGTGCCAGCAGCTGGACATCAGGGGGCGCGACCAAAAACATTCAGTACTTC. Translation gives CASSWTSGGATKNIQYF. Combining the CDR3 with reference TRBV7-2 and TRBJ2-4 gives the whole variable domain GAGVSQSPSNKVTEKGKDVELRCDPISGHTALYWYRQSLGQGLEFLIYFQGNSAPDKSGLPSDRFSAERTGGSVSTLTIQRTQQEDSAVYLCASSWTSGGATKNIQYFGAGTRLSVL.

Only a few counts were recorded for this clone. The chain is built from TRBV4-2 and TRBJ1-2; no clear D. This CDR3 region has 13 residues. CDR1 and CDR2 (germline): LGHNA, YNFKEQ. Between the trimmed V and J ends, which lost 3 bases and 8 bases, there was a span of 13 bases. This CDR3 is CASSQVDVRGYTF. The CDR3 DNA is TGTGCCAGCAGCCAGGTAGACGTTAGGGGCTACACCTTC.

This rearrangement joins TRBV23-1 to TRBJ1-6; 7 bases are a match to TRBD1. TRBV23-1 is annotated as an ORF whose role is uncertain. The CDR3 totals 20 residues. With V trimmed by 6 bases and J by 0 bases, 17 bases remained unmatched. In DNA form, the CDR3 reads TGCGCCAGCAGGTACCGAACAGGGGCAGGTTTCGGCTCCTATAATTCACCCCTCCACTTT. Translation: CASRYRTGAGFGSYNSPLHF.

The chain links TRBV11-2 to TRBJ1-3; D is unclear. Trimming removed 5 bases at V and 0 bases at J, with 11 bases between. CDR1 is SGHAT and CDR2 is FQNNGV in the germline V gene. The CDR3 contains 15 residues. The CDR3 DNA reads as TGTGCCAGCAGCCCCTTGCTCAACTCTGGAAACACCATATATTTT. Its protein product is CASSPLLNSGNTIYF.

The genes are TRBV27 and TRBJ1-2; the D is unclear. Trimming removed 7 bases at V and 4 bases at J, with 10 bases between. The germline gives CDR1 MNHEY, CDR2 SMNVEV (reference sequence). The CDR3 totals 12 residues. In DNA, the CDR3 is TGTGCCAGCATGGGCCGGACCTATGGCTACACCTTC. Protein sequence: CASMGRTYGYTF.

The genes are TRBV6-5 and TRBJ2-3; D not certain. V gave up 6 bases and J gave up 6 bases, with 13 bases separating them. The CDR3 totals 13 residues. Germline CDR1 MNHEY, CDR2 SVGAGI. The CDR3 loop reads CASRTRARDTQYF. The CDR3 DNA sequence: TGTGCCAGCAGAACCCGAGCCAGGGATACGCAGTATTTT.